This T cell receptor beta chain appears in the sequencing data of a study of CD8+ T cells in alopecia areata. Regarding the study as a whole: It was lesional scalp, especially alopecia totalis/universalis, that showed higher clonality than normal scalp. Mice showed TCR sharing more clearly than patients did, possibly owing to HLA. Resident alphabeta T-cell populations of normal skin are likewise subject to sequencing in scalp samples.

The researchers isolated CD4+ and CD8+ T cells from PBMCs by sorting. Germline V gives CDR1 SQVTM, CDR2 ANQGSEA. There are 19 residues in the CDR3. With 1 base clipped from V and 7 bases from J, the junction kept 16 bases outside the gene matches. Points on this clone: Its antigen is unknown.

Extraction and reverse transcription of RNA yielded cDNA as the sequencing template. The table came from immunoSEQ multiplex PCR; TCRdb's copy has only in-frame clones and leaves some out. The profile shows 140,000 or so clones, around 62% of them singletons. The sequenced sample was CD8+ T cells sorted from blood. The TCR sequence derives from a human donor in good health. The rearrangement joins TRBV29-1 to TRBJ2-1; 13 nucleotides align to TRBD2. This chain's CDR3 is CSVEVRSGLAGARRNEQFF. The CDR3, as DNA: TGCAGCGTTGAAGTAAGGTCCGGACTAGCGGGAGCCCGAAGAAATGAGCAGTTCTTC.